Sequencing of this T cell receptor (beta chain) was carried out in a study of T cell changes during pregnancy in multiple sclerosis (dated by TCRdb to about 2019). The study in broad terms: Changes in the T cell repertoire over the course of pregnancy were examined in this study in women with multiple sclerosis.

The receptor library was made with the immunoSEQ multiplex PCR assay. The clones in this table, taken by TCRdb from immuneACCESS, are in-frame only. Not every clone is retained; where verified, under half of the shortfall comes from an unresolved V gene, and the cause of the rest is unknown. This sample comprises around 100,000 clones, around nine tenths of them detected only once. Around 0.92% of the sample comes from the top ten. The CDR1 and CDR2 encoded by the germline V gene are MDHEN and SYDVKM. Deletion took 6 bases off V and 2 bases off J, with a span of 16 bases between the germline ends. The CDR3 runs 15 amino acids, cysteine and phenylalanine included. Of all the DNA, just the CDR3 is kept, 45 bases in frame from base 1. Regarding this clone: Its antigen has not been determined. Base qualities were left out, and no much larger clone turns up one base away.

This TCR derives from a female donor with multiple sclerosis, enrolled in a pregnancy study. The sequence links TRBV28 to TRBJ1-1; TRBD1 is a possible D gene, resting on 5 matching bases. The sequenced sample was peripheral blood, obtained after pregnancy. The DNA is TGTGCCAGCAGAGGGGCAGGGTTGGGAAACACTGAAGCTTTCTTT. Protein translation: CASRGAGLGNTEAFF.